This T cell receptor beta chain was sequenced for a study of radiotherapy plus CTLA-4 blockade in lung cancer. Study-level background: Disease control was present in 30% to 40% of patients, and objective responses in approximately 19%.

Study observations and caveats: Expansion in blood of tumor-derived TCR clones was seen after radiotherapy plus ipilimumab. Early clone dynamics of blood T cells, plus interferon-beta, reportedly predicted response best.

The CDR3 spans 17 residues. Germline V lookup: CDR1 SGHAT, CDR2 FQNNGV. V lost 5 bases, J lost 2 bases, and 9 bases stayed unmatched. Ipilimumab-mediated CTLA-4 blockade plus focal radiation was given to patients having chemo-refractory metastatic non-small-cell lung cancer. Concerning this clone: Its antigen remains unknown.

Repertoires were generated with immunoSEQ multiplex PCR, while TCRdb's copy carries only in-frame clones and drops some. The repertoire holds tens of thousands of clones, with 70% to 90% as singletons. The specimen was peripheral blood, collected from a patient treated with radiotherapy plus ipilimumab. This TCR was recovered from a human donor with non-small cell lung cancer whose response to radiotherapy plus ipilimumab could not be evaluated. The chain combines TRBV11-2 with TRBJ2-6, with 7 bases lining up with TRBD1. CDR3 DNA sequence: TGTGCCAGCAGCGGACTCACAGGGGACCCTGGGGCCAACGTCCTGACTTTC. Protein sequence: CASSGLTGDPGANVLTF.